These 19 T cell receptor beta chains originate from one sample sequenced in a study of T-cell memory formation after mild COVID-19. TCRdb re-derived calls from the 5' RACE reads in MiXCR, one entry per CDR3 protein. The top ten clones hold around 23% of a sample with over 300,000 distinct CDR3 sequences, 20% to 25% of them seen once. Sequenced input: PBMCs or a T cell subset sorted from them (not recorded which). The origin of the receptors is a man younger than 35 who had mild COVID-19 (a few samples of this study predate the infection). Cell type and time point are not known.

This clonotype showed up just a few times. The rearrangement joins TRBV7-2 to TRBJ2-3; D call uncertain. The CDR3 sequence is 13 residues long. Germline assignment: CDR1 SGHTA and CDR2 FQGNSA. V was trimmed by 1 base and J by 5 bases, leaving 7 bases between them. CDR3 nucleotides: TGTGCCAGCAGCTTAGGTTGGGGAGATACGCAGTATTTT. It is translated as CASSLGWGDTQYF.

This clonotype was counted a few times. V and J are TRBV15 and TRBJ1-5; 10 bases map to TRBD1. Germline assignment: CDR1 LNHNV and CDR2 YYDKDF (reference sequence). With 5 bases clipped from V and 0 bases from J, the junction kept 7 bases outside the gene matches. The CDR3 extends over 17 amino acids. The CDR3 DNA reads as TGTGCCACCAGCCGACGCCGGGACAGGGGTAGCAATCAGCCCCAGCATTTT. Translated: CATSRRRDRGSNQPQHF.

The V and J genes are TRBV12-3 or TRBV12-4 and TRBJ1-4, with TRBD1 matching over 7 bases. Trimming at V came to 6 bases and at J to 8 bases, leaving 9 bases not matched to a gene. This CDR3 is 14 amino acids long. CDR3 nucleotides: TGTGCCAGCAGAGACAACAGGGGAGGCGAAAAACTGTTTTTT. Amino acid sequence: CASRDNRGGEKLFF.

This clonotype was observed a handful of times. CDR3 coding DNA: TGTGCCAGCACCCACGCAGATACTCCCTACGAGCAGTACGTC. Translating gives CASTHADTPYEQYV. The chain joins TRBV28 to TRBJ2-7, with D unclear. The CDR3 contains 14 residues. Trimming removed 7 bases from V and 2 bases from J, with 15 bases in between. The germline CDR1 and CDR2 sequences are MDHEN and SYDVKM.

The V and J genes are TRBV6-6 and TRBJ2-5, with D possibly called TRBD1 or TRBD2 (5 bases each). Per germline, CDR1 MNHNY and CDR2 SVGAGI (reference sequence). There are 15 residues in the CDR3. V gave up 5 bases and J gave up 2 bases, with 15 bases separating them. The CDR3 nucleotides are TGTGCCAGCAGTCTCACATCGTGGGGGCAAGAGACCCAGTACTTC. Translated, it gives CASSLTSWGQETQYF.

This clonotype has only a few counts. This rearrangement joins TRBV6-2 or TRBV6-3 to TRBJ2-7; D perhaps matches TRBD1 (5 bases). The CDR3 length is 14 residues. V was pared by 5 bases and J by 3 bases, with 14 bases between. Germline V lookup: CDR1 MNHEY, CDR2 SVGEGT. The CDR3 nucleotides are TGTGCCAGCAGTCAGCGACAGAAGAACTACGAGCAGTACGTC. This encodes CASSQRQKNYEQYV.

V gene TRBV11-2 combines with J gene TRBJ1-6; D unresolved. The CDR3 is made up of 14 amino acids. V dropped 5 bases and J dropped 2 bases, with 7 bases sitting between them. Germline loops: CDR1 SGHAT, CDR2 FQNNGV. In DNA, the CDR3 is TGTGCCAGCAGCCCAGAAACCTATAATTCACCCCTCCACTTT. Translating it yields CASSPETYNSPLHF.

This clonotype was observed at least ten times. The V gene is TRBV5-6, the J gene TRBJ2-1; D possibly corresponds to TRBD1 (5 bases). The V end lost 4 bases, the J end lost 0 bases, and 11 bases lay between the germline ends. In germline, CDR1 is SGHDT, CDR2 YYEEEE. The CDR3 totals 15 residues. CDR3 sequence (DNA): TGTGCCAGCAGCCTGGACATGAGCTCCTACAATGAGCAGTTCTTC. This codes for CASSLDMSSYNEQFF.

This chain joins TRBV7-9 and TRBJ2-7; maybe TRBD1 (6 bases). Germline values: CDR1 SEHNR, CDR2 FQNEAQ (reference sequence). Trimming pared 4 bases from V and 6 bases from J, leaving 13 bases between. There are 13 residues in the CDR3. In nucleotides, the CDR3 is TGTGCCAGCAGCTACAGGGAGCTCAGCGAGCAGTACGTC. It is translated as CASSYRELSEQYV.

This clonotype was seen a handful of times. This chain connects TRBV5-1 to TRBJ2-5, with 13 bases lining up with TRBD2. Germline V gene lookup returns CDR1 SGHRS and CDR2 YFSETQ. The CDR3 extends over 16 amino acids. Trimming at V came to 4 bases and at J to 2 bases, leaving 5 bases not matched to a gene. The CDR3 loop reads CASSHTSGGVQETQYF. Written as DNA, the CDR3 is TGCGCCAGCAGCCACACTAGCGGGGGGGTGCAAGAGACCCAGTACTTC.

The CDR3 reads CSVTPGTGYREQYF. The DNA of the CDR3 is TGCAGCGTTACCCCCGGGACAGGGTATCGGGAGCAGTACTTC. The chain joins TRBV29-1 to TRBJ2-7; 9 bases agree with TRBD1. Germline trimming cut 5 bases from V and 7 bases from J; bases unmatched to any gene: 12. The germline gives CDR1 SQVTM, CDR2 ANQGSEA. CDR3 length: 14 residues.

The V and J genes are TRBV5-1 and TRBJ2-5, with 9 bases aligning to TRBD2. The germline V gene has CDR1 SGHRS and CDR2 YFSETQ. Trimming removed 0 bases from V and 5 bases from J; junction bases left unmatched: 5. The CDR3 consists of 15 residues. In DNA, the CDR3 is TGCGCCAGCAGCTTGGGTCCTAGCGGGGAGGAGACCCAGTACTTC. Translation: CASSLGPSGEETQYF.

The rearrangement joins TRBV6-2 or TRBV6-3 to TRBJ2-1, with D possibly matching TRBD2 (5 bases). The ends were cut back, 0 bases at V and 9 bases at J, with 15 bases in the middle. The V gene's germline CDR1 is MNHEY and CDR2 SVGEGT. This CDR3 spans 15 amino acids. The CDR3 coding sequence is TGTGCCAGCAGTTACTCGAGGACTGGCAGCGGTGAGCAGTTCTTC. Translating gives CASSYSRTGSGEQFF.

This clonotype was observed a handful of times. The genes are TRBV10-3 and TRBJ2-3; D possibly corresponds to TRBD2 (7 bases). V dropped 9 bases and J dropped 3 bases, with 16 bases sitting between them. CDR1 ENHRY and CDR2 SYGVKD come from the germline V gene. The CDR3 contains 14 residues. Here the CDR3 DNA reads TGTGCCATTTCGCCCCGGGGGGCGACAGATACGCAGTATTTT. Its translation: CAISPRGATDTQYF.

The chain recombines TRBV18 with TRBJ1-1; D remains unclear. This CDR3 has 13 residues. Trimming shortened V by 4 bases and J by 1 base, and 7 bases separated the two germline ends. The germline gives CDR1 KGHSH, CDR2 LQKENI. The CDR3 DNA is TGTGCCAGCTCACTAGACGAGAACACTGAAGCTTTCTTT. As protein: CASSLDENTEAFF.

In regard to this clonotype: One end of the junction is discordant with germline, which a read error may explain. The chain couples TRBV7-9 to TRBJ1-5; 8 bases agree with TRBD1. The CDR3 extends over 16 amino acids. Germline CDR1 SEHNR, CDR2 FQNEAQ (reference sequence). The CDR3 protein is CASSSADRGGNQPQQF. DNA of the CDR3: TGTGCCAGCAGCTCTGCCGACAGGGGCGGTAATCAGCCCCAGCAATTT. Full variable domain (remainder filled in from reference TRBV7-9 and TRBJ1-5): DTGVSQNPRHKITKRGQNVTFRCDPISEHNRLYWYRQTLGQGPEFLTYFQNEAQLEKSRLLSDRFSAERPKGSFSTLEIQRTEQGDSAMYLCASSSADRGGNQPQQFGDGTRLSIL.

The sample holds a few counts of this clonotype. The chain carries TRBV20-1 and TRBJ2-3; D uncertain. V was pared by 6 bases and J by 1 base, with 17 bases between. This CDR3 has 15 residues. Germline V gives CDR1 DFQATT, CDR2 SNEGSKA (reference sequence). CDR3 amino acids: CSATEPTRGTDTQYF. The CDR3 DNA reads as TGCAGTGCCACGGAGCCCACGAGAGGCACAGATACGCAGTATTTT.

There are a few counts of this clonotype. The CDR3 sequence is CATLGLTDTQYF. The CDR3 nucleotides are TGTGCCACGCTAGGCCTCACAGATACGCAGTATTTT. V usage is TRBV12-3 or TRBV12-4 and J usage is TRBJ2-3; D is unclear. Between the trimmed V and J ends, which lost 10 bases and 2 bases, there was a span of 10 bases. This CDR3 has 12 amino acids.

This clonotype was found a few times. The chain links TRBV5-5 to TRBJ1-5, with 7 bases lining up with TRBD1. The CDR3 consists of 15 residues. Per the germline V gene, CDR1 is SGHKS and CDR2 is YYEKEE (reference sequence). The V segment lost 2 bases and the J segment 0 bases; nucleotides outside the gene matches: 2. CDR3: CASSLRGHSNQPQHF. The CDR3 DNA is TGTGCCAGCAGCTTAAGGGGGCATAGCAATCAGCCCCAGCATTTT.